Described below is a single T cell receptor (beta chain) sequence and its context. Per the study methods: Amplified reference gene primers provided the basis for estimating nucleated cell counts. Here immunoSEQ multiplex PCR was the method, and the copy in TCRdb shows in-frame clones only, minus some. V and J calls and clone size are given by that table; D and trimming were obtained from the DNA. This sample has roughly 19,000 clones; approximately 88% occur once, and the top ten carry about 5%. The data were taken from a study of blood T cell repertoires in COVID-19. J gave up 2 bases and V 0 bases, and 3 bases lay outside the gene matches. Germline CDR1 reads SGHRS; CDR2 reads YFSETQ. The CDR3 is made up of 15 amino acids.

The chain employs TRBV5-1 and TRBJ2-3; 7 bases are a match to TRBD1. This clonotype originated in a young woman who had recovered from COVID-19. Sequenced material: PBMCs or T cells enriched from blood (not recorded which). DNA of the CDR3: TGCGCCAGCAGCTTGGAGGGGGCGGCCACAGATACGCAGTATTTT. This gives the protein CASSLEGAATDTQYF.